This passage covers 16 T cell receptor beta chains from one sample sequenced in a study of cytomegalovirus exposure and HLA in healthy donors. Researchers ran the PCR with 60 Vbeta and 13 Jbeta primers. The table came from immunoSEQ multiplex PCR; TCRdb's copy has only in-frame clones and leaves some out. The sample has 100,000 to 150,000 clones, approximately 80% seen once. The sample comprised PBMCs. These TCRs come from a young man in good health and CMV-seropositive.

The V gene is TRBV27, the J gene TRBJ2-5; D remains unclear. The CDR3 totals 13 residues. The germline CDR1 and CDR2 sequences are MNHEY and SMNVEV (reference sequence). The V and J ends lost 6 bases and 6 bases respectively, with 14 bases between them. The chain's CDR3 is CASSLPGRKTQYF. The CDR3 DNA is TGTGCCAGCAGCCTACCAGGTCGCAAGACCCAGTACTTC.

The rearrangement uses TRBV27 and TRBJ2-1; 8 bases are shared with TRBD1. The CDR3 loop spans 16 amino acids. Germline V lookup: CDR1 MNHEY, CDR2 SMNVEV (reference sequence). V shed 2 bases and J 9 bases; nucleotides not matched to a gene: 12. CDR3 loop: CASSLVGQAQSVEQFF. Here the CDR3 DNA reads TGTGCCAGCAGTTTAGTGGGACAGGCGCAATCGGTTGAGCAGTTCTTC.

The chain combines TRBV18 with TRBJ1-5; D possibly corresponds to TRBD1 (6 bases). V was cut by 6 bases and J by 0 bases, with 21 bases left in between. CDR1 is KGHSH and CDR2 is LQKENI in the germline V gene. This CDR3 spans 18 amino acids. The CDR3 DNA is TGTGCCAGCTCGCTACAGGGACCCCGACTCTATAGCAATCAGCCCCAGCATTTT. Translating it yields CASSLQGPRLYSNQPQHF.

J is TRBJ1-2 and V is TRBV28; 7 bases fit TRBD1. This CDR3 spans 17 amino acids. In germline, CDR1 is MDHEN, CDR2 SYDVKM. V lost 6 bases to trimming and J lost 3 bases; unmatched junction nucleotides: 16. In DNA, the CDR3 is TGTGCCAGCAGATCCACTACTAGGACAGGAGTTTACTATGGCTACACCTTC. As protein: CASRSTTRTGVYYGYTF.

V usage is TRBV11-2 and J usage is TRBJ1-3; 8 positions match TRBD1. With V trimmed by 8 bases and J by 4 bases, 1 base remained unmatched. The CDR3 has 12 residues. Germline CDR1 is SGHAT and CDR2 is FQNNGV. This chain's CDR3 is CASQGAGNTIYF. Written as DNA, the CDR3 is TGTGCCAGCCAGGGGGCCGGAAACACCATATATTTT.

This chain connects TRBV27 to TRBJ2-7; 11 bases agree with TRBD2. The CDR3 is made up of 13 amino acids. Germline-derived CDR1 and CDR2 are MNHEY and SMNVEV (reference sequence). V lost 4 bases, J lost 6 bases, and 2 bases stayed unmatched. This CDR3 is CASSSGLAAEQYF. The CDR3 nucleotides read TGTGCCAGCAGTTCGGGACTAGCGGCCGAGCAGTACTTC.

This sequence joins TRBV5-1 and TRBJ2-3; D unresolved. CDR3 size: 15 residues. Germline lookup yields CDR1 SGHRS and CDR2 YFSETQ. V was trimmed by 1 base and J by 2 bases, leaving 11 bases between them. CDR3: CASSLWAGVTDTQYF. Written as DNA, the CDR3 is TGCGCCAGCAGCTTGTGGGCTGGTGTCACAGATACGCAGTATTTT.

The gene calls are TRBV7-3 and TRBJ2-1, with D maybe TRBD2 (6 bases). Trimming removed 0 bases from V and 3 bases from J, with 6 bases in between. The CDR3 covers 14 residues. Germline CDR1 SGHTA, CDR2 FQGTGA. The CDR3 region has the DNA TGTGCCAGCAGCTTAACCGGGGGCTACAATGAGCAGTTCTTC. Encoded protein: CASSLTGGYNEQFF.

The chain has TRBV4-1 and TRBJ1-1; 7 nucleotides align to TRBD1. CDR1 MGHRA and CDR2 YSYEKL come from the germline V gene. Trimming took 0 bases from V and 2 from J; bases not matched to a gene: 9. CDR3 length: 17 residues. The CDR3 nucleotides are TGCGCCAGCAGCCAAGACGGAGGGGGCGGAAGTAACACTGAAGCTTTCTTT. It is translated as CASSQDGGGGSNTEAFF.

This clone appeared a few times. The rearrangement uses TRBV27 and TRBJ1-5; TRBD1 is a possible D gene (6 bases). CDR1 is MNHEY and CDR2 is SMNVEV in the germline V gene (reference sequence). Trimming removed 3 bases at V and 4 bases at J, with 16 bases between. The CDR3 is made up of 16 amino acids. This CDR3 reads CASSFSPGHENQPQHF. The CDR3 nucleotides read TGTGCCAGCAGTTTTTCTCCGGGACACGAAAATCAGCCCCAGCATTTT.

The table lists this clone with a count of one. The chain recombines TRBV21-1 with TRBJ1-1; the table names TRBD1, a call not compared with the DNA. TRBV21-1 is listed as a pseudogene. This CDR3 spans 17 amino acids. The CDR3 protein is CASSKASTEQGNTEAFF. In nucleotides, the CDR3 is TGTGCCAGCAGCAAAGCTTCCACCGAACAGGGGAACACTGAAGCTTTCTTT.

This clone occurred once. The V and J genes are TRBV5-1 and TRBJ2-5, with 8 positions matching TRBD2. With V trimmed by 0 bases and J by 7 bases, 5 bases remained unmatched. This CDR3 has 14 residues. CDR1 and CDR2 from the germline V gene are SGHRS and YFSETQ. CDR3 sequence: CASSLEGSGVTQYF. CDR3 bases: TGCGCCAGCAGCTTGGAGGGTAGCGGGGTGACCCAGTACTTC.

The chain recombines TRBV15 with TRBJ2-3, with a tentative D call TRBD2 (6 bases). V was shortened by 1 base and J by 2 bases, with 10 bases between the two germline ends. This CDR3 contains 15 residues. From germline, CDR1 is LNHNV and CDR2 YYDKDF (reference sequence). CDR3 sequence reads: CATSRGAGNTDTQYF. The CDR3 DNA reads as TGTGCCACCAGCAGAGGCGCGGGGAACACAGATACGCAGTATTTT.

The chain is built from TRBV5-1 and TRBJ2-7; 12 bases align to TRBD2. Germline V gene lookup returns CDR1 SGHRS and CDR2 YFSETQ. Losses at the gene ends were 3 bases for V and 3 bases for J; bases not matched to a gene: 4. This CDR3 is 15 amino acids long. The DNA of the CDR3 is TGCGCCAGCAGCTCCCTGACTAGCGGGAGCTACGAGCAGTACTTC. This gives the protein CASSSLTSGSYEQYF.

V usage is TRBV6-5 and J usage is TRBJ2-1, with D perhaps TRBD1 (5 bases). Trimming stripped 1 base from V and 8 bases from J, with 12 bases between. Germline V gene sequence: CDR1 MNHEY, CDR2 SVGAGI. This CDR3 contains 14 residues. CDR3 nucleotides: TGTGCCAGCAGTTACTTCCAGGGTGCCTATGAGCAGTTCTTC. Its protein product is CASSYFQGAYEQFF.

This clone was detected once. The J gene is TRBJ2-3, the V gene TRBV4-3; 13 nucleotides match TRBD2. CDR1 and CDR2 (germline): LGHNA, YSLEER. V gave up 0 bases and J gave up 4 bases; unmatched junction bases: 4. This CDR3 spans 17 amino acids. The CDR3, as DNA: TGCGCCAGCAGCCAAGACTCGGGACTAGCGGGGTCAGATACGCAGTATTTT. This encodes CASSQDSGLAGSDTQYF.